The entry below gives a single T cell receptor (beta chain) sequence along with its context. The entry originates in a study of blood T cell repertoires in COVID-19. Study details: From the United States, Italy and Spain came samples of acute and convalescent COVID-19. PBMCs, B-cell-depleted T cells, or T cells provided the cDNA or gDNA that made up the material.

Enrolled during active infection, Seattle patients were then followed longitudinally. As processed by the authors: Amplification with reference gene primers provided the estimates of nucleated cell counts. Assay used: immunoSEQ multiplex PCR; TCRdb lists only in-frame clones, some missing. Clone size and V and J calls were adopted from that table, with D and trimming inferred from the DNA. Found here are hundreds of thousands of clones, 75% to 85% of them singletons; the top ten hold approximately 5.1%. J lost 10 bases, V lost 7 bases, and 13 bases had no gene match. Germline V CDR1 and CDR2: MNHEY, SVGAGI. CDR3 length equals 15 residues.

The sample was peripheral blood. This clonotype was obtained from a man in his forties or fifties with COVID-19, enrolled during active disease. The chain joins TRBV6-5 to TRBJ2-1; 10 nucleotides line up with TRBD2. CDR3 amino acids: CASTLGGLAIHEQFF. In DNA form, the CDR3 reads TGTGCCAGCACCCTTGGGGGACTAGCGATACACGAGCAGTTCTTC.